This T cell receptor beta chain is drawn from a study of blood T cell repertoires in COVID-19. In the study overall: The samples span acute and convalescent COVID-19 from the United States, Italy and Spain. T cells, B-cell-depleted T cells, or PBMCs provided the cDNA or gDNA that served as material.

Authors' processing steps: Estimated nucleated cell counts came from reference gene primer amplification. Generated by immunoSEQ multiplex PCR, the TCRdb table keeps only in-frame clones and is missing some. V, J and clone size are those of that table, while D and trimming were read from the DNA. In the table there are approximately 330,000 clones, over 85% of which are singletons. Trimming took 4 bases from V and 0 from J, leaving 16 bases between them. The length of the CDR3 is 18 residues. The germline V gene encodes CDR1 LGHDT and CDR2 YNNKEL (reference sequence). Cohort 3 donors counted as recovered after two negative PCRs, clearance, or resolved symptoms.

This sequence joins TRBV3-1 (or the pseudogene TRBV3-2) and TRBJ1-6; D is perhaps TRBD1 (5 bases). Sequencing was done on a sample of PBMCs or T cells enriched from blood (not recorded which). The TCR originated in a woman in her thirties who had recovered from COVID-19. The CDR3 bases are TGTGCCAGCAGCCCCCGGGGAGGGGCCAGCTCCTATAATTCACCCCTCCACTTT. This codes for CASSPRGGASSYNSPLHF.